This TCR beta chain was sequenced during a study of T-cell memory formation after mild COVID-19. Whole-study context: In these data, TCR clusters were largely donor specific. Whole-study results and caveats: CD4+ contracting clones were found mainly in CM and EM, and CD8+ ones in EMRA. The study found balanced CD4/CD8 in clones contracting day 15 to 85 and a CD4+ lean in later expanders.

With respect to this clonotype: Antigen: not known.

The CDR3 contains 15 residues. V lost 4 bases, J lost 3 bases, and 9 bases stayed unmatched. From germline, CDR1 is LGHNA and CDR2 YNFKEQ. TCRdb re-analysed the 5' RACE reads in MiXCR, keeping a single row per CDR3 protein. Among some 210,000 distinct CDR3 sequences, 27% were seen once, and the ten largest hold 9.5% to 12%. This receptor was obtained from an adult woman who had mild COVID-19 (a few samples of this study predate the infection). Cell type and time point are not known. The V call is TRBV4-2, the J call TRBJ2-7, with 7 bases lining up with TRBD2. The specimen sequenced was PBMCs or a T cell subset sorted from them (not recorded which). CDR3 bases: TGTGCCAGCAGCCCGTGGCCTAGCGGTAACTACGAGCAGTACTTC. Translating gives CASSPWPSGNYEQYF.